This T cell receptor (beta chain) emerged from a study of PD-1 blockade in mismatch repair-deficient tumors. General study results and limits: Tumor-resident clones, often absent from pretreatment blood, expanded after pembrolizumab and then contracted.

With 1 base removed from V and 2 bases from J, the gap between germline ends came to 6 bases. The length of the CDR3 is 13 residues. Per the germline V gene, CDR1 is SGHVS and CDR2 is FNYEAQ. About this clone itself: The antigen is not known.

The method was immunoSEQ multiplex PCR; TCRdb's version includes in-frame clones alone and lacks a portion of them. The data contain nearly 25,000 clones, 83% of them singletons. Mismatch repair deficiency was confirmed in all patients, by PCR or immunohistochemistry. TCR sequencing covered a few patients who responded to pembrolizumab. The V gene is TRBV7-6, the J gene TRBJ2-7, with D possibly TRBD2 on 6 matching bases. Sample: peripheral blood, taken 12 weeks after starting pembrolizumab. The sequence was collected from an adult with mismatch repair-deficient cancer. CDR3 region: CASSLGTTYEQYF. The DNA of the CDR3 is TGTGCCAGCAGCTTAGGGACTACCTACGAGCAGTACTTC.